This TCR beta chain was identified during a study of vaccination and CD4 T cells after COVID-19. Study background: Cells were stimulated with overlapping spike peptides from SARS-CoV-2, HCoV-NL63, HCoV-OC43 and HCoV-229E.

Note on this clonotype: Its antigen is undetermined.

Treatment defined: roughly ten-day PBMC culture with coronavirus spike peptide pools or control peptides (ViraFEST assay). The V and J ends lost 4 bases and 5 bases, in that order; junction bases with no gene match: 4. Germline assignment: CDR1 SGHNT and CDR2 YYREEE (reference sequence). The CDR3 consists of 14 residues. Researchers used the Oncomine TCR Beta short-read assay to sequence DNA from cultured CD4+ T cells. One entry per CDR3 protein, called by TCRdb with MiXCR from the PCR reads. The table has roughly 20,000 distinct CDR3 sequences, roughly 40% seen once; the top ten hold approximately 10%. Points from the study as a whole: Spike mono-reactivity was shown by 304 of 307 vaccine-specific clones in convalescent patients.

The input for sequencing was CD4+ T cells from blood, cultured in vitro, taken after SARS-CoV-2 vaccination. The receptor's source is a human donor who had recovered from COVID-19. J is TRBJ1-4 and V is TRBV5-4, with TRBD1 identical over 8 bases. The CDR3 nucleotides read TGTGCCAGCAGCGTGCGACAGGGGAATGAAAAACTGTTTTTT. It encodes CASSVRQGNEKLFF.